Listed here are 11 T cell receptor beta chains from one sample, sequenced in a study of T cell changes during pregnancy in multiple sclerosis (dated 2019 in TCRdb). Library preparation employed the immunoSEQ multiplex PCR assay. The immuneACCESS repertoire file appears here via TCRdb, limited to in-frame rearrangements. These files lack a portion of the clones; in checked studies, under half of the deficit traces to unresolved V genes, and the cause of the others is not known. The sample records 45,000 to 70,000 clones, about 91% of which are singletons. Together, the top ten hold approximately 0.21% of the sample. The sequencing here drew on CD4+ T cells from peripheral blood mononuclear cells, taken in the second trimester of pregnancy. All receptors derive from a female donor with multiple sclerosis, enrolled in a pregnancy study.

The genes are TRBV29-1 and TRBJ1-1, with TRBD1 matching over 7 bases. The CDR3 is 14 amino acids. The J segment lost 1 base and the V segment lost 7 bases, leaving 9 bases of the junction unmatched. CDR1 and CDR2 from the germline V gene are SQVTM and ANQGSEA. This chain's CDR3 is CSARQGWRNTEAFF. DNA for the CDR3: TGCAGCGCCCGACAGGGATGGAGGAACACTGAAGCTTTCTTT.

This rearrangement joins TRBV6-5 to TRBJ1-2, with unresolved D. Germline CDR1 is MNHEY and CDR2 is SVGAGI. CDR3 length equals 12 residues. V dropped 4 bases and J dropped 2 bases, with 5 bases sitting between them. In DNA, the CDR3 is TGTGCCAGCAGTTCAGGAAACTATGGCTACACCTTC. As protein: CASSSGNYGYTF.

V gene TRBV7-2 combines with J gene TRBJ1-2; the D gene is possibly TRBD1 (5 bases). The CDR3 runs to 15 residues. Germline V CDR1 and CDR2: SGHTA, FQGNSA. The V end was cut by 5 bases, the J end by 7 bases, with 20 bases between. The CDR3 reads CASSPGGRKLGGYTF. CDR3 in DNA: TGTGCCAGCAGCCCCGGGGGTAGGAAGCTAGGTGGCTACACCTTC.

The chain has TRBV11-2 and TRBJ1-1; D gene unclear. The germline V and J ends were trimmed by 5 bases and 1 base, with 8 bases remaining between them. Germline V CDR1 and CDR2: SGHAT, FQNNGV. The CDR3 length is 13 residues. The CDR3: CASSEDWNTEAFF. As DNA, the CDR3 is TGTGCCAGCAGCGAAGACTGGAACACTGAAGCTTTCTTT.

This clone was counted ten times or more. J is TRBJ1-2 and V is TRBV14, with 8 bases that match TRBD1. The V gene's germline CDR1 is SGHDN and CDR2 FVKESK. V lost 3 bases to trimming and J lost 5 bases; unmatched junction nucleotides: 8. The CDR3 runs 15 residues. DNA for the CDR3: TGTGCCAGCAGCCATGGCAGGGGGCGCTCTTATGGCTACACCTTC. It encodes CASSHGRGRSYGYTF.

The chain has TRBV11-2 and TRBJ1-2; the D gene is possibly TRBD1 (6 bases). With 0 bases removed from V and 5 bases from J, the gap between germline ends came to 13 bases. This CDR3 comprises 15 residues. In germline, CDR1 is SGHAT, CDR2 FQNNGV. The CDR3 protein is CASSLDPRGGYGYTF. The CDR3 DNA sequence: TGTGCCAGCAGCTTAGACCCCAGGGGCGGGTATGGCTACACCTTC.

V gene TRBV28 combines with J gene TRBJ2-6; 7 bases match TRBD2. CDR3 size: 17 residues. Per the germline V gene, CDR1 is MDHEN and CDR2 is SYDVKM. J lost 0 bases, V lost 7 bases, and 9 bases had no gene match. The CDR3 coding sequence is TGTGCCAGCACCTATAGGGGCGGGAGCTCTGGGGCCAACGTCCTGACTTTC. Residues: CASTYRGGSSGANVLTF.

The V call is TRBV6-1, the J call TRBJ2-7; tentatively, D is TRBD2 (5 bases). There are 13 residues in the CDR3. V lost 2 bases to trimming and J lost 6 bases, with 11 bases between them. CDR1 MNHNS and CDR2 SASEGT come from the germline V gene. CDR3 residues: CASSESQAGEQYF. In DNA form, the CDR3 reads TGTGCCAGCAGTGAATCCCAGGCGGGCGAGCAGTACTTC.

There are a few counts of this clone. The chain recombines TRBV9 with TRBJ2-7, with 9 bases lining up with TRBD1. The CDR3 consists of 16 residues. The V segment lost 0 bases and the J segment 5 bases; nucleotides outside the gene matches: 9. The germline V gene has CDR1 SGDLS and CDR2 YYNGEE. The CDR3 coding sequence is TGTGCCAGCAGCGTAGGCGAGGGACAGGGTAACAACGAGCAGTACTTC. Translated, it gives CASSVGEGQGNNEQYF.

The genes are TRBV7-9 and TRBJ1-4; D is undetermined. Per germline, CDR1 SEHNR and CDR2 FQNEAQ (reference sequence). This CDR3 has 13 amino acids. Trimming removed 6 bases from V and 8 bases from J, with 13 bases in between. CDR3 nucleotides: TGTGCCAGCAGTTCAAGCGGGAAGGAAAAACTGTTTTTT. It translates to CASSSSGKEKLFF.

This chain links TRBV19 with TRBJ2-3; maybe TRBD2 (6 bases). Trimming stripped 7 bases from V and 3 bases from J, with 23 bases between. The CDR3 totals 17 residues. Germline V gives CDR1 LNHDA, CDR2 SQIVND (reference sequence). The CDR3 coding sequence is TGTGCCAGTATTCTGGCGGGAAATACTCCACCTACAGATACGCAGTATTTT. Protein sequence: CASILAGNTPPTDTQYF.